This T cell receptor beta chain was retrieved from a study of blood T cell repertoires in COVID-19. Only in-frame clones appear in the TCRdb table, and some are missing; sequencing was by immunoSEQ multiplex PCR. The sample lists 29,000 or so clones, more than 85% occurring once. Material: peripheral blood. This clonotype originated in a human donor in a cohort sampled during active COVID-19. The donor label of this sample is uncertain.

CDR3 amino acids: CASSLRTSGSHEQYF. CDR3 DNA sequence: TGTGCCAGCAGCTTGAGAACTAGCGGGAGTCACGAGCAGTACTTC. The chain uses TRBV5-4 and TRBJ2-7, with 11 bases matching TRBD2. V gave up 1 base and J gave up 5 bases; unmatched junction bases: 5. The CDR3 consists of 15 residues. Per the germline V gene, CDR1 is SGHNT and CDR2 is YYREEE (reference sequence). The whole variable domain, remainder taken from reference TRBV5-4 and TRBJ2-7, is ETGVTQSPTHLIKTRGQQVTLRCSSQSGHNTVSWYQQALGQGPQFIFQYYREEENGRGNFPPRFSGLQFPNYSSELNVNALELDDSALYLCASSLRTSGSHEQYFGPGTRLTVT.